Below, 21 T cell receptor beta chains from the same sample are listed, as sequenced in a study of TET2 disruption in CD19-targeted CAR T cells (dated 2018 in TCRdb). The treatment or condition label, read with the paper, signifies: autologous CTL019 cells: CD19 CAR with 4-1BB and CD3 zeta domains. Libraries came from the immunoSEQ multiplex PCR assay. In its TCRdb copy, this immuneACCESS table keeps in-frame sequences only and misses some clones. Where compared with another copy, unresolved V genes explain less than half of these, and the others have no known cause. This sample's table carries 710 or so clones. Clones ranked in the top ten supply about 15% of the sample. The sample was peripheral blood, taken from a patient treated with CD19 CAR T cells. The receptor set was obtained from a man between 70 and 80 years old with chronic lymphocytic leukemia.

This clone is medium-sized (0.01 to 0.1%) by frequency. The sequenced fragment ends 3 residues before the CDR3 boundary, so the rest is inferred from the germline J gene. The chain recombines TRBV20-1 with TRBJ2-2, with D perhaps matching TRBD1 (6 bases). The germline V gene encodes CDR1 DFQATT and CDR2 SNEGSKA (reference sequence). The length of the CDR3 is 14 residues. V was cut by 3 bases and J by 1 base, with 9 bases left in between. The DNA read from the CDR3 is TGCAGTGCTAGCGAGACAGGGAACACCGGGGAG. Encoded protein: CSASETGNTGE. In full, the CDR3 reads CSASETGNTGELFF.

This clone is called medium-sized based on its frequency. The read stops 3 residues short of the end of the CDR3; the missing end is completed from the germline J gene. The chain joins TRBV11-2 to TRBJ1-6, with D uncertain. V gave up 4 bases and J gave up 7 bases, with 8 bases separating them. Germline V gives CDR1 SGHAT, CDR2 FQNNGV. This CDR3 has 13 amino acids. The part of the CDR3 DNA that was read is TGTGCCAGCAGCTCCACAGAGAATTCACCC. Protein: CASSSTENSP. The whole CDR3 reads CASSSTENSPLHF.

About this clone: Read coverage stops 3 residues before the CDR3 terminus; the germline J gene supplies the remainder. The rearrangement uses TRBV27 and TRBJ2-7, with D possibly being TRBD1 (5 bases). The CDR3 has 13 residues. Trimming took 6 bases from V and 1 from J, leaving 10 bases between them. From germline, CDR1 is MNHEY and CDR2 SMNVEV (reference sequence). The CDR3 region is CASRSDRSYEQYF. The sequenced part of the CDR3 DNA is TGTGCCAGCAGATCTGACAGATCCTACGAG.

Its frequency marks this clone as medium-sized. The read terminates 3 residues ahead of where the CDR3 ends, so the germline J gene completes it. The chain carries TRBV4-1 and TRBJ1-5, with D unresolved. The CDR3 runs 13 residues. V was cut by 0 bases and J by 9 bases, with 9 bases left in between. The germline V gene has CDR1 MGHRA and CDR2 YSYEKL. The part of the CDR3 DNA that was read is TGCGCCAGCAGCCAAGAGGGCCTCCGGCCC. This encodes CASSQEGLRP. The entire CDR3 is CASSQEGLRPQHF.

This clone is labeled large based on frequency. Read data end 3 residues before the CDR3 end; the end is taken from the germline J gene. This rearrangement joins TRBV5-6 to TRBJ1-6; tentatively, D is TRBD1 (6 bases). Germline V lookup: CDR1 SGHDT, CDR2 YYEEEE. Trimming took 4 bases from V and 7 from J, leaving 12 bases between them. The CDR3 spans 14 residues. The sequenced part of the CDR3 DNA is TGTGCCAGCAGCCGGGACACCGGGAATTCACCC. Its protein product is CASSRDTGNSP. In full, the CDR3 is CASSRDTGNSPLHF.

By frequency, this clone registers medium-sized. The CDR3: CASSIGTGYTGELFF. The CDR3 DNA, read in part, is TGTGCCAGCAGCATCGGGACAGGGTACACCGGGGAG. The chain employs TRBV5-4 and TRBJ2-2; 9 nucleotides agree with TRBD1. The read ends 3 residues shy of where the CDR3 ends; the end is completed using the germline J gene. Germline CDR1 and CDR2: SGHNT and YYREEE (reference sequence). The ends lost 4 bases at V and 3 bases at J; junction bases unmatched: 4. The CDR3 extends over 15 amino acids.

This clone counts as medium-sized by frequency. Read coverage stops 3 residues before the CDR3 terminus; the germline J gene supplies the remainder. This chain connects TRBV19 to TRBJ1-5, with D possibly TRBD1 on 5 matching bases. The CDR3 has 16 residues. Germline CDR1 reads LNHDA; CDR2 reads SQIVND (reference sequence). The germline V and J ends were trimmed by 3 bases and 0 bases, with 12 bases remaining between them. The CDR3 sequence is CASSMQGSLSNQPQHF. Incomplete CDR3 DNA: TGTGCCAGTAGTATGCAGGGCAGCCTTAGCAATCAGCCC.

This clone is labeled medium-sized based on frequency. The DNA ends 3 residues before the CDR3 does, and the rest of the CDR3 is filled in from the germline J gene. The chain is built from TRBV7-8 and TRBJ2-5, with TRBD2 as a possible D gene (6 bases). The CDR3 covers 14 residues. CDR1 is SGHVS and CDR2 is FQNEAQ in the germline V gene. Trimming took off 3 bases at V and 4 bases at J, with 12 bases between the two ends. CDR3 in amino acids: CASSLGGGRETQYF. CDR3 DNA (partial): TGTGCCAGCAGCTTGGGGGGTGGAAGAGAGACC.

Frequency places this clone as medium-sized. From the germline J gene comes the end of the CDR3, since the read stops 3 residues before it. This chain uses TRBV9 with TRBJ1-3, with a tentative D call TRBD1 (6 bases). Germline CDR1 reads SGDLS; CDR2 reads YYNGEE. The V end lost 2 bases, the J end lost 2 bases, and 8 bases lay between the germline ends. The CDR3 extends over 14 amino acids. CDR3: CASSVGGPGNTIYF. The sequenced CDR3 bases are TGTGCCAGCAGCGTCGGGGGGCCTGGAAACACC. Full variable domain (missing parts from reference TRBV9 and TRBJ1-3): DSGVTQTPKHLITATGQRVTLRCSPRSGDLSVYWYQQSLDQGLQFLIQYYNGEERAKGNILERFSAQQFPDLHSELNLSSLELGDSALYFCASSVGGPGNTIYFGEGSWLTVV.

The CDR3 loop is CASSTTLTGGYGYTF. The covered CDR3 bases are TGTGCCAGCAGCACTACCCTGACAGGGGGATATGGC. V gene TRBV28 combines with J gene TRBJ1-2; 9 nucleotides match TRBD1. The CDR3 extends 3 residues past the end of the read, so its final part is completed from the germline J gene. The junction had 10 bases not matched to a gene; V was cut back by 6 bases and J by 5 bases. CDR1 and CDR2 from the germline V gene are MDHEN and SYDVKM. The CDR3 length is 15 residues.

According to its frequency, this clone is medium-sized. The read comes to an end 3 residues before the CDR3 does, leaving the germline J gene to fill in the end. The chain employs TRBV6-2 or TRBV6-3 and TRBJ2-3; possible D gene TRBD2, 6 bases. This CDR3 comprises 15 residues. Deletions cut 5 bases from V and 2 bases from J, with 14 bases between. The germline gives CDR1 MNHEY, CDR2 SVGEGT. CDR3 DNA (partial): TGTGCCAGCAGTCAGGACCGGGACTTCACAGATACG. This translates into CASSQDRDFTDT. The complete CDR3 sequence is CASSQDRDFTDTQYF.

In terms of frequency, this clone is large. The sequenced fragment ends 3 residues before the CDR3 boundary, so the rest is inferred from the germline J gene. The chain employs TRBV11-3 and TRBJ2-1; 7 bases map to TRBD2. The germline V gene has CDR1 SGHNT and CDR2 YENEEA. The CDR3 runs 14 residues. Trimming cost V 1 base and J 5 bases; bases outside gene matches: 2. CDR3 protein: CASSLAGLNNEQFF. CDR3 DNA (partial): TGTGCCAGCAGCTTAGCGGGACTAAACAATGAG.

Judged by frequency, this clone is medium-sized (0.01 to 0.1%). From the germline J gene comes the end of the CDR3, since the read stops 3 residues before it. The chain is built from TRBV12-3 or TRBV12-4 and TRBJ2-7; 9 nucleotides agree with TRBD1. Trimming removed 3 bases from V and 5 bases from J; junction bases left unmatched: 8. The CDR3 runs 15 residues. The CDR3 sequence is CASSFSAGTGNEQYF. The sequenced part of the CDR3 DNA is TGTGCCAGCAGTTTCTCGGCCGGGACAGGGAACGAG.

This clone is classed as medium-sized (0.01 to 0.1%) by frequency. The read comes to an end 3 residues before the CDR3 does, leaving the germline J gene to fill in the end. The V and J genes are TRBV12-3 or TRBV12-4 and TRBJ1-1, with a tentative D call TRBD1 (6 bases). The V end lost 11 bases, the J end lost 1 base, and 20 bases lay between the germline ends. The CDR3 extends over 15 amino acids. The CDR3: CACGQTWGKNTEAFF. The covered CDR3 bases are TGTGCCTGTGGACAGACGTGGGGGAAGAACACTGAA.

This clone is medium-sized by frequency. The read falls 3 residues short of the CDR3 end, and the missing part is taken from the germline J gene. The chain joins TRBV18 to TRBJ1-4, with 10 bases matching TRBD1. This CDR3 is 16 amino acids long. Germline values: CDR1 KGHSH, CDR2 LQKENI. Germline trimming cut 5 bases from V and 5 bases from J; bases unmatched to any gene: 8. The sequenced CDR3 bases are TGTGCCAGCTCAGACCCATGGGACAGGGGAAATGAAAAA. Protein sequence: CASSDPWDRGNEK. The full CDR3 protein is CASSDPWDRGNEKLFF.

This clone is called medium-sized based on its frequency. Here the CDR3 reads CASSLGGDTEAFF. CDR3 DNA (partial): TGTGCCAGCAGCTTGGGAGGGGACACTGAA. The V and J genes are TRBV5-5 and TRBJ1-1, with D tentatively TRBD1 (5 bases). The read halts 3 residues ahead of the CDR3 end, with the missing end drawn from the germline J gene. V lost 0 bases and J lost 3, with 6 bases in between. Germline-derived CDR1 and CDR2 are SGHKS and YYEKEE (reference sequence). The CDR3 totals 13 residues.

Concerning this clone itself: Relative to the germline gene, one junction end is altered; a read error may explain this. The sequenced CDR3 bases are TGTACCAGCAGCTTGGCAACAGATACG. It translates to CTSSLATDT. The CDR3 as a whole reads CTSSLATDTQYF. The chain carries TRBV7-9 and TRBJ2-3; D remains ambiguous. The missing CDR3 end, 3 residues past where the read stops, is filled in from the germline J gene. In germline, CDR1 is SEHNR, CDR2 FQNEAQ (reference sequence). There are 12 residues in the CDR3.

This clone ranks as medium-sized in terms of frequency. Sequencing ends 3 residues short of the CDR3 end; the germline J gene provides the rest. The V call is TRBV9, the J call TRBJ2-3; a possible D gene is TRBD2 (6 bases). Per germline, CDR1 SGDLS and CDR2 YYNGEE. V dropped 1 base and J dropped 2 bases, with 11 bases sitting between them. CDR3 length equals 15 residues. This chain's CDR3 is CASSVQDYPTDTQYF. The sequenced CDR3 bases are TGTGCCAGCAGCGTACAGGACTATCCCACAGATACG.

Worth noting for this clone: The junction does not match germline at one end; this may be a read error. The observed sequence ends 3 residues before the CDR3 terminus, with the missing tail filled in from the germline J gene. The identical CDR3 is also encoded by other nucleotide sequences in the sample. This chain connects TRBV4-2 to TRBJ2-3; D is unclear. This CDR3 contains 15 residues. Germline assignment: CDR1 LGHNA and CDR2 YNFKEQ. The CDR3 sequence is CASSQDPVGTDTQYF. CDR3 DNA, as far as it was read: TGCGCCAGCAGCCAAGATCCTGTAGGCACAGACACG.

Judged by frequency, this clone is medium-sized. Read coverage stops 3 residues before the CDR3 terminus; the germline J gene supplies the remainder. This chain uses TRBV27 with TRBJ2-1; 8 positions match TRBD1. With V trimmed by 3 bases and J by 2 bases, 3 bases remained unmatched. This CDR3 contains 15 residues. Germline lookup yields CDR1 MNHEY and CDR2 SMNVEV (reference sequence). The CDR3 bases that were read are TGTGCCAGCAGTTTGAACAGGGGGGCCTACAATGAG. It is translated as CASSLNRGAYNE. The complete CDR3 protein is CASSLNRGAYNEQFF.

This clone registers medium-sized by frequency. The read ends 3 residues before the CDR3 terminus; that terminus is restored from the germline J gene. V usage is TRBV4-1 and J usage is TRBJ2-7; D might be TRBD1 (5 bases). Trimming left V 3 bases short and J 1 base short, with 7 bases between. The CDR3 has 13 residues. Germline loops: CDR1 MGHRA, CDR2 YSYEKL. The CDR3 here is CASSQQGSYEQYF. CDR3 DNA, as far as it was read: TGCGCCAGCAGCCAGCAGGGTTCCTACGAG.